This T cell receptor (beta chain) was sequenced during a study of blood T cell repertoires in COVID-19. Study background: There were acute and convalescent COVID-19 samples, and they came from the United States, Italy and Spain.

Study processing details: Quantification of nucleated cells was approximated via reference gene primer amplification. The data were produced by immunoSEQ multiplex PCR, yet TCRdb's version contains in-frame clones alone and is incomplete. V, J and clone size derive from that table, while D and trimming were established from the DNA sequence. The table has more than 80,000 clones, around 88% seen once. From germline, CDR1 is LGHNT and CDR2 FRNRAP. The J segment lost 5 bases and the V segment lost 1 base, leaving 6 bases of the junction unmatched. The CDR3 has 16 amino acids. Sequenced material: peripheral blood. The source is an older woman with COVID-19, enrolled during active disease. The chain combines TRBV12-5 with TRBJ2-3, with 10 nucleotides matching TRBD2. The chain's CDR3 is CASGLGLAGAVDTQYF. The CDR3 region has the DNA TGTGCTAGTGGTTTGGGGCTAGCGGGGGCTGTAGATACGCAGTATTTT.